This T cell receptor beta chain appears in the sequencing data of a study of CXCR3-negative and CXCR3-positive naive CD8 T cells. Whole-study results and caveats: Similarly elevated diversity marked both naive subsets, with memory CD8+ cells showing far lower diversity. The majority of assays used fresh PBMCs, and CXCR3 expression partially decreased after cryopreservation. Higher TRB CDR3 hydrophobicity marked CXCR3-positive naive cells relative to CXCR3-negative naive cells.

Researchers sorted 250,000 to 350,000 cells of each CD8+ T cell subset in triplicate. As for this clonotype: No antigen is known for it.

In germline, CDR1 is SGHDN, CDR2 FVKESK. The length of the CDR3 is 15 residues. Researchers prepared the TRB cDNA libraries using 5' RACE with UMI labels. With the 5' RACE reads reprocessed, TCRdb shows one record per CDR3 protein and no DNA. The repertoire shows some 130,000 distinct CDR3 sequences; the top ten hold about 0.48%. The sequenced sample consisted of naive CXCR3- CD8+ T cells from blood. Documented subset: CD45RO-CCR7+CD27+CD95- naive CD8+ T cells lacking CXCR3 (TNR3-). The V gene is TRBV14, the J gene TRBJ2-7; TCRdb designates TRBD1, a call that cannot be tested without DNA. This receptor was obtained from a human donor in good health. Some clones in this sample may be carry-over from other donors' samples. The CDR3 spells CASSQTTGLTYEQYF.